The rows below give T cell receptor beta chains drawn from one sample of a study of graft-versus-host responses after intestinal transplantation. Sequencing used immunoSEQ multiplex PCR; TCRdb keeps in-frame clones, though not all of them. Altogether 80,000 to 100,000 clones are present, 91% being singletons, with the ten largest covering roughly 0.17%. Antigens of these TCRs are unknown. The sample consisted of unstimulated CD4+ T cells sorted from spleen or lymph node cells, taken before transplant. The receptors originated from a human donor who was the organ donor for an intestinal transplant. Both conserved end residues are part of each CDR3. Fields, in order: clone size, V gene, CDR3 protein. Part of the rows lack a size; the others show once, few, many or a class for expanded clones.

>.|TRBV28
CASSHRGLRVGFTF
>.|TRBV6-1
CAVKDWEAKNIQYF
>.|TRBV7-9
CASSTRTGPYGYTF
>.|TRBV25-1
CASSPSGGPMVTDTQYF
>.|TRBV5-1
CASSLNPGNTEAFF
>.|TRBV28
CASSLFSGLSLSEQYF
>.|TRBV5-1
CASRQGEQPNEKLFF
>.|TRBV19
CASSRPGQTYEQYF
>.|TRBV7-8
CASSFGQGLSGANVLTF
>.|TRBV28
CASSIWTSGYYEQYF
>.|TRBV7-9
CASSLVQGQGWSDEQFF
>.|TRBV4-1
CASSPRSQGVLSQHF
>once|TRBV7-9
CASSSQRGGRFGRQETQYF
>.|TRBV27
CASSLRGRGSYSGNTIYF
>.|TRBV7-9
CASSPGQGYGYTF
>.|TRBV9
CASSYSGGARADTQYF
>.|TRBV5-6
CASSLDLEYEQYF
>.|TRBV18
CASSRLQGWNTEAFF
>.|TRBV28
CASSTYRGDGYTF
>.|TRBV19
CASSSQGGSSYEQYF
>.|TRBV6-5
CASSMGQAYGYTF
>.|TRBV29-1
CSVVRTRMYQETQYF
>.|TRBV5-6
CASSYLLAGGNGELFF
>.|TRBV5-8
CASSPYRGRDYGYTF
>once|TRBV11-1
CASSLAGGSTDTQYF
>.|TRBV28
CASTGQTLSTDTQYF
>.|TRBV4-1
CASSQYQGDTEAFF
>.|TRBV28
CASSLSSYEQYF
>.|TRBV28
CASSLWASGSTDTQYF
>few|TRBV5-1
CASSWTATNEKLFF
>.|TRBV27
CASSRRQGGADTQYF
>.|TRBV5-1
CASSLQNEQFF
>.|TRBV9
CASSVGGSWDYEQYF
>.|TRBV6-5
CASSPGTGRETQYF
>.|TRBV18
CASSPAPGGSLYEQYF
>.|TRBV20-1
CSARGGREQFF
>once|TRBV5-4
CASSPGQGGSYNEQFF
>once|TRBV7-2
CASSFQRADTQYF
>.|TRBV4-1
CASSQGQGTEKLFF
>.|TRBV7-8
CASSLFSGGNYGYTF
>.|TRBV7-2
CASSWRLQGAGEYEQYF
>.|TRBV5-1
CASSFAPDSHYGYTF